The source of this T cell receptor (beta chain) is a study of T cell repertoires and HLA-DP antigens. Study background: Average DNA input: roughly 0.2 ug for CD137+CD4+ sorts, 950 to 1,500 ng pre-culture.

From germline, CDR1 is MDHEN and CDR2 SYDVKM. After removal of 2 bases from V and 12 bases from J, the junction contained 14 bases not matched to a gene. The CDR3 runs to 16 residues. About this clone: The antigen is not known.

Sequencing was performed with immunoSEQ multiplex PCR; in TCRdb, only in-frame clones are kept and a portion is missing. The profile shows approximately 110,000 clones, 85% to 95% of them singletons. The specimen sequenced was CD4+ T cells from PBMCs. This clonotype was obtained from a woman between 18 and 29 years old in good health and CMV-seronegative. V usage is TRBV28 and J usage is TRBJ1-1, with TRBD1 identical over 11 bases. The CDR3 bases are TGTGCCAGCAGTTTAGTGGGACAGGGGGACGGAACGGGGACTTTCTTT. This sequence encodes CASSLVGQGDGTGTFF.